The present entry profiles one T cell receptor beta chain with its context. The germline V gene has CDR1 SGHAT and CDR2 FQNNGV. Trimming removed 5 bases from V and 16 bases from J, with 14 bases in between. The CDR3 spans 11 residues. The data originate from a study of blood T cell repertoires in COVID-19. Turning to the study itself: Acute and convalescent COVID-19 specimens originated in the United States, Italy and Spain. Nucleic acid was either cDNA or gDNA, and it came from T cells, B-cell-depleted T cells, or PBMCs.

Authors' data handling: Amplification from reference gene primers served as the basis for estimated nucleated cell counts. Profiling relied on immunoSEQ multiplex PCR, and the TCRdb table lists in-frame clones only, not all of them. V and J calls and clone size are given by that table; D and trimming were obtained from the DNA. Of about 210,000 clones in the sample, about four fifths were seen once. Sequences were obtained from peripheral blood. The receptor's source is a man in his fifties or sixties with active or convalescent COVID-19. The gene calls are TRBV11-2 and TRBJ2-2; no reliable D call. CDR3 coding DNA: TGTGCCAGCAGCGGGCCAGATAAAGGGTTTTTT. The encoded protein is CASSGPDKGFF.